Listed here are 4 T cell receptor beta chains from one sample, sequenced in a study of control samples from healthy donors and cancer patients. Produced via immunoSEQ multiplex PCR; TCRdb's table is partial and in-frame only. The sample lists under 450,000 clones, 80% to 95% occurring once. The sequenced sample was PBMCs. Receptors originate from a man in his forties with head and neck cancer.

This rearrangement joins TRBV19 to TRBJ1-4; maybe TRBD1 (5 bases). V was pared by 3 bases and J by 7 bases, with 9 bases between. The CDR3 is made up of 13 amino acids. CDR1 is LNHDA and CDR2 is SQIVND in the germline V gene (reference sequence). CDR3 sequence: CASSIRRAEKLFF. The CDR3 DNA reads as TGTGCCAGTAGTATCCGCAGGGCTGAAAAACTGTTTTTT.

The chain recombines TRBV11-3 with TRBJ2-1, with D tentatively TRBD2 (6 bases). The CDR3 contains 15 residues. V was pared by 5 bases and J by 4 bases, with 15 bases between. Germline CDR1 SGHNT, CDR2 YENEEA. The CDR3 DNA reads as TGTGCCAGCAGCCGAGACGGCGGGACGTACAATGAGCAGTTCTTC. Translation gives CASSRDGGTYNEQFF.

V usage is TRBV3-1 (or the pseudogene TRBV3-2) and J usage is TRBJ2-7; D possibly corresponds to TRBD1 (5 bases). Between the trimmed V and J ends, which lost 5 bases and 0 bases, there was a span of 11 bases. The CDR3 is 14 amino acids. Germline CDR1 and CDR2: LGHDT and YNNKEL (reference sequence). CDR3 sequence: CASSSDRISYEQYF. CDR3 DNA sequence: TGTGCCAGCAGCTCCGACAGAATCTCCTACGAGCAGTACTTC.

This clone was seen just once. This rearrangement joins TRBV7-9 to TRBJ2-5, with 11 positions matching TRBD2. Per the germline V gene, CDR1 is SEHNR and CDR2 is FQNEAQ (reference sequence). The CDR3 loop spans 17 amino acids. The V gene end was trimmed by 1 base and the J gene end by 5 bases; junction bases not matched to a gene: 9. In nucleotides, the CDR3 is TGTGCCAGCAGCTTAGATCTTAGCGGGAGGGCCCGGGAGACCCAGTACTTC. The encoded protein is CASSLDLSGRARETQYF.